The next 30 T cell receptor beta chains were all read from a single sample in a study of blood T cell repertoires in COVID-19. The protocol was immunoSEQ multiplex PCR, while the TCRdb copy is restricted to in-frame clones and leaves out a portion. The sample consists of about 330,000 clones, over 70% of them appearing once. What was sequenced was PBMCs or T cells enriched from blood (not recorded which). Receptor source: a man aged 25 to 40 who had recovered from COVID-19.

The chain uses TRBV2 and TRBJ2-7, with TRBD2 identical over 10 bases. V dropped 7 bases and J dropped 3; count of bases not matched to a gene: 6. Germline-derived CDR1 and CDR2 are SNHLY and FYNNEI. This CDR3 region has 14 residues. Written as DNA, the CDR3 is TGTGCCAGCACTGCTAGCGGGGGATTCTACGAGCAGTACTTC. Residues: CASTASGGFYEQYF.

This CDR3 is CASSPAREQYF. The CDR3 DNA is TGTGCCAGCAGTCCAGCGCGCGAGCAGTACTTC. The chain is built from TRBV6-5 and TRBJ2-7, with D unclear. CDR1 is MNHEY and CDR2 is SVGAGI in the germline V gene. This CDR3 has 11 residues. The V and J ends lost 5 bases and 6 bases respectively, with 8 bases between them.

The chain recombines TRBV19 with TRBJ2-4, with D possibly being TRBD1 (5 bases). CDR1 is LNHDA, CDR2 SQIVND, per germline (reference sequence). V lost 4 bases and J 0 bases, leaving 16 bases between the germline ends. This CDR3 comprises 17 residues. The DNA of the CDR3 is TGTGCCAGTAGTAAAGATCTGGGCAGGGTAGCCAAAAACATTCAGTACTTC. Encoded protein: CASSKDLGRVAKNIQYF. Together with reference TRBV19 and TRBJ2-4, the CDR3 gives the full variable domain: DGGITQSPKYLFRKEGQNVTLSCEQNLNHDAMYWYRQDPGQGLRLIYYSQIVNDFQKGDIAEGYSVSREKKESFPLTVTSAQKNPTAFYLCASSKDLGRVAKNIQYFGAGTRLSVL.

The rearrangement links TRBV27 to TRBJ2-3, with a weak D call TRBD2 (5 bases). The germline CDR1 and CDR2 sequences are MNHEY and SMNVEV (reference sequence). This CDR3 is 15 amino acids long. V was clipped by 6 bases and J by 0 bases, with 13 bases between them. CDR3 sequence reads: CASRDSVASTDTQYF. Written as DNA, the CDR3 is TGTGCCAGCAGGGATAGCGTAGCTAGCACAGATACGCAGTATTTT.

This clone was seen just once. J is TRBJ2-7 and V is TRBV30, with a weak D call TRBD1 (6 bases). The CDR3 sequence is 14 residues long. Trimming stripped 2 bases from V and 1 base from J, with 12 bases between. The germline gives CDR1 GTSNPN, CDR2 SVGIG (reference sequence). In DNA, the CDR3 is TGTGCCTGGAGTTTCACAGGGATTTCCTACGAGCAGTACTTC. Amino acids: CAWSFTGISYEQYF.

This chain uses TRBV4-2 with TRBJ2-5; 10 bases are shared with TRBD2. The CDR3 is 19 residues long. The junction had 14 bases not matched to a gene; V was cut back by 0 bases and J by 4 bases. Germline CDR1 LGHNA, CDR2 YNFKEQ. The CDR3 nucleotides read TGTGCCAGCAGCCAAGAAGGTTGGGGAGCGGGGGGGCCTAGAGAGACCCAGTACTTC. This translates into CASSQEGWGAGGPRETQYF.

The chain employs TRBV10-1 and TRBJ1-5, with D perhaps TRBD1 (6 bases). The CDR3 totals 14 residues. Trimming shortened V by 6 bases and J by 4 bases, and 13 bases separated the two germline ends. The germline V gene encodes CDR1 WNHNN and CDR2 SYGVQD (reference sequence). CDR3 loop: CASRDGQSNQPQHF. CDR3 sequence (DNA): TGCGCCAGCAGGGATGGACAGTCAAATCAGCCCCAGCATTTT.

This clone has just one count. V is TRBV28 and J is TRBJ2-7; 10 positions agree with TRBD1. The CDR3 has 17 residues. Germline trimming cut 7 bases from V and 2 bases from J; bases unmatched to any gene: 14. Germline values: CDR1 MDHEN, CDR2 SYDVKM. The CDR3 coding sequence is TGTGCCAGCATCAATGACCCCCCAGGACAGGGGGCCTACGAGCAGTACTTC. It is translated as CASINDPPGQGAYEQYF.

The CDR3 DNA reads as TGTGCCAGCAGCTTAGGCGGGGGCTACGAGGATACGCAGTATTTT. This encodes CASSLGGGYEDTQYF. The V call is TRBV5-4, the J call TRBJ2-3; D is possibly TRBD2 (7 bases). The CDR3 consists of 15 residues. Trimming shortened V by 2 bases and J by 6 bases, and 16 bases separated the two germline ends. Per the germline V gene, CDR1 is SGHNT and CDR2 is YYREEE (reference sequence).

J is TRBJ2-7 and V is TRBV7-2; 10 bases are a match to TRBD2. The V and J ends lost 3 bases and 2 bases, in that order; junction bases with no gene match: 4. Germline V gene data show CDR1 as SGHTA and CDR2 as FQGNSA. The CDR3 is 15 amino acids. The CDR3 region is CASSLVAGGPYEQYF. CDR3 DNA sequence: TGTGCCAGCAGCTTGGTAGCGGGGGGTCCCTACGAGCAGTACTTC.

This sequence joins TRBV7-9 and TRBJ1-3; tentative D call: TRBD1 (5 bases). Germline CDR1 SEHNR, CDR2 FQNEAQ (reference sequence). Trimming cost V 5 bases and J 2 bases, with 22 bases left between them. This CDR3 region has 18 residues. The CDR3 coding sequence is TGTGCCAGCAGCCCCCGGGGGGGTCGAAACATAGCTGGAAACACCATATATTTT. Translated, it gives CASSPRGGRNIAGNTIYF.

This clone was seen just once. The chain carries TRBV10-3 and TRBJ1-5; maybe TRBD1 (5 bases). This CDR3 has 17 amino acids. Trimming stripped 3 bases from V and 0 bases from J, with 15 bases between. Per the germline V gene, CDR1 is ENHRY and CDR2 is SYGVKD. CDR3 in amino acids: CAISDREAAYSNQPQHF. DNA for the CDR3: TGTGCCATCAGTGACAGGGAGGCCGCTTATAGCAATCAGCCCCAGCATTTT.

The chain carries TRBV7-3 and TRBJ2-5, with D possibly being TRBD2 (6 bases). The CDR3 covers 14 residues. The ends were cut back, 3 bases at V and 1 base at J, with 9 bases in the middle. Germline V CDR1 and CDR2: SGHTA, FQGTGA. CDR3 nucleotide sequence: TGTGCCAGCAGCTTGGGGGGAAGCCAAGAGACCCAGTACTTC. It codes for CASSLGGSQETQYF.

The chain recombines TRBV15 with TRBJ1-3, with 8 positions matching TRBD1. Germline V gene lookup returns CDR1 LNHNV and CDR2 YYDKDF (reference sequence). Trimming cost V 5 bases and J 4 bases; bases outside gene matches: 7. The CDR3 totals 15 residues. The CDR3: CATSFGQGKGNTIYF. The CDR3, as DNA: TGTGCCACCAGCTTCGGACAGGGCAAAGGAAACACCATATATTTT. Looking up the rest from reference TRBV15 and TRBJ1-3 gives the full variable domain: DAMVIQNPRYQVTQFGKPVTLSCSQTLNHNVMYWYQQKSSQAPKLLFHYYDKDFNNEADTPDNFQSRRPNTSFCFLDIRSPGLGDTAMYLCATSFGQGKGNTIYFGEGSWLTVV.

The rearrangement links TRBV10-1 to TRBJ2-1; D perhaps matches TRBD2 (6 bases). Per germline, CDR1 WNHNN and CDR2 SYGVQD (reference sequence). V lost 2 bases to trimming and J lost 7 bases, with 9 bases between them. The CDR3 is made up of 13 amino acids. In nucleotides, the CDR3 is TGCGCCAGCAGTGAGGGGCTAGCGAATGAGCAGTTCTTC. It yields the protein CASSEGLANEQFF.

The chain joins TRBV6-4 to TRBJ2-1; 9 bases map to TRBD1. Germline lookup yields CDR1 MRHNA and CDR2 SNTAGT. This CDR3 region has 14 residues. V gave up 3 bases and J gave up 9 bases; unmatched junction bases: 6. For the CDR3, the DNA is TGTGCCAGCAGTGAGGGACAGGGAGCCGGTGAGCAGTTCTTC. Translation gives CASSEGQGAGEQFF.

This chain connects TRBV11-2 to TRBJ2-1, with a tentative D call TRBD1 (5 bases). Germline V lookup: CDR1 SGHAT, CDR2 FQNNGV. The CDR3 sequence is 13 residues long. V was pared by 3 bases and J by 5 bases, with 8 bases between. CDR3 loop: CASSLTANNEQFF. Here the CDR3 DNA reads TGTGCCAGCAGCTTGACAGCCAACAATGAGCAGTTCTTC.

Here the CDR3 DNA reads TGTGCCAGTAGTTTACTCGGACAGGAAGCTTTCTTT. Amino acid sequence: CASSLLGQEAFF. V gene TRBV19 combines with J gene TRBJ1-1, with D possibly matching TRBD1 (6 bases). Germline CDR1 LNHDA, CDR2 SQIVND (reference sequence). Trimming pared 5 bases from V and 8 bases from J, leaving 12 bases between. The CDR3 extends over 12 amino acids. The full variable domain, in which reference TRBV19 and TRBJ1-1 provide the parts outside the CDR3, is DGGITQSPKYLFRKEGQNVTLSCEQNLNHDAMYWYRQDPGQGLRLIYYSQIVNDFQKGDIAEGYSVSREKKESFPLTVTSAQKNPTAFYLCASSLLGQEAFFGQGTRLTVV.

The CDR3 bases are TGTGCCATCAGTGAATCGGCGAACACCGGGGAGCTGTTTTTT. Protein product: CAISESANTGELFF. This chain connects TRBV10-3 to TRBJ2-2, with D hard to call. This CDR3 contains 14 residues. V was shortened by 3 bases and J by 0 bases, with 5 bases between the two germline ends. CDR1 and CDR2 from the germline V gene are ENHRY and SYGVKD.

The V gene is TRBV7-9, the J gene TRBJ2-7; 8 bases fit TRBD2. V was clipped by 5 bases and J by 5 bases; unmatched bases: 5. The CDR3 runs to 13 residues. Germline CDR1 reads SEHNR; CDR2 reads FQNEAQ (reference sequence). CDR3: CASSLGGGNEQYF. The CDR3 nucleotides are TGTGCCAGCAGCCTTGGCGGGGGGAACGAGCAGTACTTC.

V is TRBV2 and J is TRBJ1-2; 8 bases are shared with TRBD1. This CDR3 spans 16 amino acids. Per germline, CDR1 SNHLY and CDR2 FYNNEI. The trim removed 1 base at V and 5 bases at J, leaving 9 bases unmatched. This CDR3 reads CASSEGGDRGSYGYTF. As DNA, the CDR3 is TGTGCCAGCAGTGAAGGGGGCGACAGGGGATCGTATGGCTACACCTTC.

This rearrangement joins TRBV18 to TRBJ2-1; 9 bases map to TRBD1. Per germline, CDR1 KGHSH and CDR2 LQKENI. V shed 1 base and J 3 bases; nucleotides not matched to a gene: 4. This CDR3 has 16 amino acids. The CDR3 nucleotides read TGTGCCAGCTCACCACGGGGACAGGGCTACTACAATGAGCAGTTCTTC. It codes for CASSPRGQGYYNEQFF.

V is TRBV9 and J is TRBJ2-2; 7 nucleotides line up with TRBD1. CDR3 length equals 21 residues. Unmatched junction bases numbered 31, after V lost 4 bases and J lost 10 bases. Germline V gene data show CDR1 as SGDLS and CDR2 as YYNGEE. For the CDR3, the DNA is TGTGCCAGCAGCTTCCACCACACCCCCGGGACAGAACTTACCGGGAAGGAGGAGCTGTTTTTT. Translation: CASSFHHTPGTELTGKEELFF.

To note about this clone: The junction and the germline gene differ at one end; a read error may be behind it. Different DNA sequences within this sample yield the same CDR3. The rearrangement joins TRBV29-1 to TRBJ2-7, with 8 bases matching TRBD2. This CDR3 has 11 amino acids. The germline V gene has CDR1 SQVTM and CDR2 ANQGSEA. In DNA form, the CDR3 reads TGCAGCGTTGAACGGGAGGGCGAGCAGTACTTT. Protein sequence: CSVEREGEQYF.

This clone was observed once. V and J are TRBV18 and TRBJ1-3; 10 nucleotides agree with TRBD1. With 1 base clipped from V and 0 bases from J, the junction kept 3 bases outside the gene matches. The CDR3 has 17 residues. Germline assignment: CDR1 KGHSH and CDR2 LQKENI. The CDR3 region is CASSPLGQGSSGNTIYF. CDR3 bases: TGTGCCAGCTCACCACTGGGACAGGGGAGCTCTGGAAACACCATATATTTT.

The gene calls are TRBV7-8 and TRBJ1-2, with D possibly matching TRBD1 (5 bases). V lost 5 bases and J lost 4, with 11 bases in between. There are 13 residues in the CDR3. The germline V gene encodes CDR1 SGHVS and CDR2 FQNEAQ. The CDR3 DNA follows: TGTGCCAGCAGCCAAGGGACTTTCTATGGCTACACCTTC. This translates into CASSQGTFYGYTF.

Note on this clone: Within the sample, other DNA sequences also encode this same CDR3. The V and J genes are TRBV3-1 (or the pseudogene TRBV3-2) and TRBJ2-5; 7 positions agree with TRBD2. The V gene's germline CDR1 is LGHDT and CDR2 YNNKEL (reference sequence). The CDR3 has 14 residues. Trimming at V came to 2 bases and at J to 2 bases, leaving 2 bases not matched to a gene. In nucleotides, the CDR3 is TGTGCCAGCAGCCAAACGGGACTACAAGAGACCCAGTACTTC. Translated, it gives CASSQTGLQETQYF.

The V and J genes are TRBV7-8 and TRBJ2-7, with 9 bases identical to TRBD1. V was clipped by 1 base and J by 5 bases; unmatched bases: 6. Germline lookup yields CDR1 SGHVS and CDR2 FQNEAQ. This CDR3 has 15 residues. CDR3 protein: CASSLGGQGGNEQYF. The CDR3 region has the DNA TGTGCCAGCAGCTTAGGGGGACAGGGCGGCAACGAGCAGTACTTC. The whole variable domain, filled in from reference TRBV7-8 and TRBJ2-7, reads GAGVSQSPRYKVAKRGQDVALRCDPISGHVSLFWYQQALGQGPEFLTYFQNEAQLDKSGLPSDRFFAERPEGSVSTLKIQRTQQEDSAVYLCASSLGGQGGNEQYFGPGTRLTVT.

The CDR3 DNA sequence: TGTGCCAGCTCACCACCTCAGTACACTGAAGCTTTCTTT. Translating it yields CASSPPQYTEAFF. The V and J genes are TRBV18 and TRBJ1-1; no reliable D call. The CDR3 sequence is 13 residues long. CDR1 is KGHSH, CDR2 LQKENI, per germline. The germline V and J ends were trimmed by 0 bases and 3 bases, with 5 bases remaining between them.

This chain links TRBV5-6 with TRBJ1-4, with a possible D match to TRBD1 (5 bases). Trimming left V 4 bases short and J 13 bases short, with 17 bases between. CDR3 size: 13 residues. The germline gives CDR1 SGHDT, CDR2 YYEEEE. The CDR3: CASSPGGRVGLFF. Written as DNA, the CDR3 is TGTGCCAGCAGCCCGGGGGGGAGAGTTGGACTGTTTTTT.